Reported below is one T cell receptor beta chain. Its target is not known. This specimen comes from a study of vaccination effects on CD4 cells after COVID-19. The CDR3 has 16 amino acids. The V and J ends lost 1 base and 0 bases respectively, with 12 bases between them. Germline V gene sequence: CDR1 LNHDA, CDR2 SQIVND (reference sequence). With more than 9 days of culture completed, CD4+ T cells were isolated. Either the mRNA-1273 or the BNT162b2 vaccine was given to participants as two doses. Cultures received IL-2 medium that replaced half the medium on days 3 and 7. Measured with immunoSEQ multiplex PCR; TCRdb has only the in-frame clones, and not every one. The data show about 73,000 clones, around 69% seen once.

V and J are TRBV19 and TRBJ1-1; D is perhaps TRBD1 (5 bases). This clonotype was sampled from a human donor who received a COVID-19 vaccine. The sample here was CD4+ T cells from PBMCs cultured without peptide, taken after COVID-19 vaccination. CDR3 bases: TGTGCCAGTAGTATAGCAGATCGCAGGGTGAACACTGAAGCTTTCTTT. The encoded protein is CASSIADRRVNTEAFF.